These 21 T cell receptor beta chains share one sample of origin, sequenced in a study of Graves' ophthalmopathy and Graves' hyperthyroidism. Beta-chain TCR CDR3 regions were amplified from RNA transcripts. HTBI primers were used in a first-round RT-PCR, which preceded a second-round multiplex PCR. TCRdb itself ran the multiplex PCR reads through MiXCR, one entry per CDR3 protein. The sample yields fewer than 250,000 distinct CDR3 sequences, approximately 28% seen once. Sequences were obtained from peripheral blood. These receptor sequences come from a man aged 45-60 years with Graves' ophthalmopathy.

This clonotype has ten or more counts. V is TRBV6-5 and J is TRBJ1-2; D ambiguous. This CDR3 contains 13 residues. CDR1 MNHEY and CDR2 SVGAGI come from the germline V gene. V was shortened by 0 bases and J by 4 bases, with 6 bases between the two germline ends. The chain's CDR3 is CASSYSNVYGYTF. The CDR3 DNA reads TGTGCCAGCAGTTACTCGAACGTCTATGGCTACACCTTC.

At least ten counts were recorded for this clonotype. The chain has TRBV7-2 and TRBJ2-5; weak D call: TRBD2 (7 bases). V dropped 5 bases and J dropped 5 bases, with 18 bases sitting between them. This CDR3 contains 15 residues. Germline-derived CDR1 and CDR2 are SGHTA and FQGNSA. CDR3 in amino acids: CASSPQGRGRETQYF. CDR3 nucleotide sequence: TGTGCCAGCAGCCCCCAGGGGAGGGGCAGGGAGACCCAGTACTTC. Together with reference TRBV7-2 and TRBJ2-5, the CDR3 gives the full variable domain: GAGVSQSPSNKVTEKGKDVELRCDPISGHTALYWYRQSLGQGLEFLIYFQGNSAPDKSGLPSDRFSAERTGGSVSTLTIQRTQQEDSAVYLCASSPQGRGRETQYFGPGTRLLVL.

The sample holds many counts of this clonotype. This chain connects TRBV19 to TRBJ2-5; D is unresolved. The CDR3 runs to 13 residues. Per germline, CDR1 LNHDA and CDR2 SQIVND (reference sequence). The V gene lost 5 bases and the J gene lost 7 bases, with 14 bases spanning the gap. DNA for the CDR3: TGTGCCAGTAGTGTGGATGGGGTCTTGACCCAGTACTTC. Amino acid sequence: CASSVDGVLTQYF. Looking up the rest from reference TRBV19 and TRBJ2-5 gives the full variable domain: DGGITQSPKYLFRKEGQNVTLSCEQNLNHDAMYWYRQDPGQGLRLIYYSQIVNDFQKGDIAEGYSVSREKKESFPLTVTSAQKNPTAFYLCASSVDGVLTQYFGPGTRLLVL.

This clonotype was picked up many times. One end of the junction varies from germline; a read error may be responsible. The V call is TRBV5-1, the J call TRBJ1-1; the D is unclear. Germline V gene sequence: CDR1 SGHRS, CDR2 YFSETQ. This CDR3 comprises 13 residues. CDR3 sequence (DNA): TGCGCCAGCAACTTGGTGGCCAATAGCGAAGCTTTCTTT. Residues: CASNLVANSEAFF.

The chain carries TRBV7-2 and TRBJ2-7; perhaps TRBD2 as D (6 bases). The CDR3 is 17 residues long. V was cut by 3 bases and J by 0 bases, with 18 bases left in between. Germline-derived CDR1 and CDR2 are SGHTA and FQGNSA. The CDR3: CASSFLPGTGSSYEQYF. Here the CDR3 DNA reads TGTGCCAGCAGCTTCCTCCCCGGGACTGGAAGCTCCTACGAGCAGTACTTC.

This clonotype has a count of ten or more. The V and J genes are TRBV6-6 and TRBJ1-1; D is unresolved. CDR1 MNHNY and CDR2 SVGAGI come from the germline V gene (reference sequence). The CDR3 length is 15 residues. Trimming cost V 6 bases and J 0 bases, with 14 bases left between them. The CDR3 spells CASRSWTEMNTEAFF. The CDR3 DNA follows: TGTGCCAGCAGATCCTGGACGGAGATGAACACTGAAGCTTTCTTT.

This clonotype was detected ten times or more. This chain joins TRBV19 and TRBJ2-7; 8 nucleotides match TRBD1. Germline V gene sequence: CDR1 LNHDA, CDR2 SQIVND (reference sequence). Trimming took 2 bases from V and 2 from J; bases not matched to a gene: 5. This CDR3 is 15 amino acids long. For the CDR3, the DNA is TGTGCCAGTAGTATATCAGGGGGCGGACCCTACGAGCAGTACTTC. Its protein is CASSISGGGPYEQYF.

This clonotype was picked up many times. J is TRBJ2-2 and V is TRBV12-3 or TRBV12-4; D call uncertain. CDR3 length: 11 residues. V was trimmed by 8 bases and J by 7 bases, leaving 8 bases between them. Written as DNA, the CDR3 is TGTGCCAGCCATAAGGTCGGGGAGCTGTTTTTT. Its protein is CASHKVGELFF.

Ten or more counts support this clonotype. At one end the junction does not follow the germline gene, possibly because of a read error. This chain uses TRBV9 with TRBJ2-5; D is perhaps TRBD1 (5 bases). Germline CDR1 and CDR2: SGDLS and YYNGEE. This CDR3 is 12 amino acids long. Here the CDR3 DNA reads TGTGCCGGCCTCTGGGGCCAAGAGACCCAATACTTC. Its protein is CAGLWGQETQYF.

Here the CDR3 reads CASSSEGQVLNSPLHF. CDR3 DNA: TGTGCCAGCAGCTCGGAGGGACAGGTCCTGAATTCACCCCTCCACTTT. The chain couples TRBV7-2 to TRBJ1-6; 8 positions match TRBD1. The CDR3 has 16 residues. V lost 4 bases to trimming and J lost 7 bases; unmatched junction nucleotides: 9. Germline lookup yields CDR1 SGHTA and CDR2 FQGNSA. Based on the CDR3 plus reference TRBV7-2 and TRBJ1-6, the full variable domain is GAGVSQSPSNKVTEKGKDVELRCDPISGHTALYWYRQSLGQGLEFLIYFQGNSAPDKSGLPSDRFSAERTGGSVSTLTIQRTQQEDSAVYLCASSSEGQVLNSPLHFGNGTRLTVT.

This clonotype has only a few counts. This rearrangement joins TRBV20-1 to TRBJ1-1; 10 nucleotides match TRBD1. Looked up from germline, CDR1 is DFQATT and CDR2 is SNEGSKA (reference sequence). This CDR3 is built from 13 residues. V lost 5 bases and J lost 4; bases outside the gene matches: 4. The CDR3: CSARTGGSTEAFF. CDR3 DNA sequence: TGCAGTGCTCGGACAGGGGGATCCACTGAAGCTTTCTTT.

This clonotype was picked up many times. J is TRBJ1-2 and V is TRBV9; 7 nucleotides agree with TRBD1. CDR1 and CDR2 (germline): SGDLS, YYNGEE. This CDR3 region has 16 residues. V lost 0 bases, J lost 0 bases, and 5 bases stayed unmatched. The CDR3 DNA reads as TGTGCCAGCAGCGTAGGAGACAGGGTAGCTAACTATGGCTACACCTTC. Protein product: CASSVGDRVANYGYTF.

The V call is TRBV12-3 or TRBV12-4, the J call TRBJ2-5, with 11 bases fitting TRBD2. V lost 5 bases, J lost 5 bases, and 10 bases stayed unmatched. CDR3 length: 16 residues. The CDR3 DNA reads as TGTGCCAGCAGTCCACGACTAGCGGGAATGGAGGAGACCCAGTACTTC. Translated, it gives CASSPRLAGMEETQYF.

The table lists this clonotype with many counts. A read error may produce the germline difference seen at one junction end. The chain is built from TRBV3-1 and TRBJ1-6, with D uncertain. CDR3 length: 14 amino acids. Germline CDR1 is LGHDT and CDR2 is YNNKEL (reference sequence). CDR3 nucleotide sequence: TGTGCCCGCAGCCAAGACGTTTGGGGTTCACCCCTCCACTTT. It yields the protein CARSQDVWGSPLHF.

This clonotype occurred many times. CDR3 coding DNA: TGTGCCAGCAGTTATGGCTCATGGGTTGGCAATCAGCCCCAGCATTTT. Its translation is CASSYGSWVGNQPQHF. The chain employs TRBV6-2 or TRBV6-3 and TRBJ1-5, with D unclear. The CDR3 is 16 amino acids. V was pared by 3 bases and J by 2 bases, with 14 bases between. Germline CDR1 is MNHEY and CDR2 is SVGEGT.

There are many counts of this clonotype. The CDR3 does not close with the conserved phenylalanine or tryptophan, likely indicating a read error. The chain has TRBV3-1 and TRBJ2-7; tentatively, D is TRBD1 (5 bases). The length of the CDR3 is 12 residues. V gave up 5 bases and J gave up 4 bases, with 9 bases separating them. Per the germline V gene, CDR1 is LGHDT and CDR2 is YNNKEL (reference sequence). CDR3 in amino acids: CASSSRQYEQYL. Written as DNA, the CDR3 is TGTGCCAGCAGCTCCAGACAGTACGAGCAGTACCTC.

This chain joins TRBV7-9 and TRBJ1-5; D gene unclear. Trimming cost V 1 base and J 6 bases, with 7 bases left between them. Per germline, CDR1 SEHNR and CDR2 FQNEAQ (reference sequence). The CDR3 consists of 13 residues. The CDR3 nucleotides read TGTGCCAGCAGCTTAGGCTCCAGTCAGCCCCAGCATTTT. Protein: CASSLGSSQPQHF.

The sample holds a few counts of this clonotype. The chain is built from TRBV12-3 or TRBV12-4 and TRBJ2-7; no definite D call. The V gene lost 0 bases and the J gene lost 3 bases, with 6 bases spanning the gap. The CDR3 is 13 amino acids. In nucleotides, the CDR3 is TGTGCCAGCAGTTTAGCCCTCCACTACGAGCAGTACTTC. The encoded protein is CASSLALHYEQYF.

The gene calls are TRBV30 and TRBJ2-7; the match to TRBD2 covers 11 bases. Germline assignment: CDR1 GTSNPN and CDR2 SVGIG (reference sequence). The CDR3 totals 14 residues. V lost 0 bases, J lost 6 bases, and 4 bases stayed unmatched. The CDR3 coding sequence is TGTGCCTGGAGTGTACGACTAGCGGGATCCGAGCAGTACTTC. Protein: CAWSVRLAGSEQYF.

This clonotype came up once. The chain uses TRBV28 and TRBJ1-1; TRBD1 matches at 11 bases. This CDR3 is 15 amino acids long. Germline assignment: CDR1 MDHEN and CDR2 SYDVKM. The V and J ends lost 7 bases and 1 base, in that order; junction bases with no gene match: 5. CDR3 in DNA: TGTGCCAGCACTCGGGACAGGGGGACGAACACTGAAGCTTTCTTT. It encodes CASTRDRGTNTEAFF.

The gene calls are TRBV7-2 and TRBJ2-5, with unresolved D. The CDR3 is made up of 14 amino acids. V lost 1 base to trimming and J lost 0 bases, with 6 bases between them. From germline, CDR1 is SGHTA and CDR2 FQGNSA. The CDR3: CASSLGVYQETQYF. For the CDR3, the DNA is TGTGCCAGCAGCTTAGGGGTCTACCAAGAGACCCAGTACTTC.